The TCR beta chain described here comes from a study of shared clonotypes between healthy human individuals. General observations from the study: Rarefaction demonstrated incomplete sorted-subset sequencing despite large depth.

V was clipped by 4 bases and J by 3 bases; unmatched bases: 7. Germline V gene lookup returns CDR1 SGHKS and CDR2 YYEKEE (reference sequence). This CDR3 has 15 amino acids. Profiled with immunoSEQ multiplex PCR; TCRdb holds only in-frame clones, not every one. The sample holds roughly 380,000 clones, around 96% seen once. For this clone: Its cognate antigen is unknown.

Sequenced material: memory CD8+ T cells sorted from blood. The subset denotes: CD45RO+ cells pooled with CCR7-negative TemRA cells. This chain uses TRBV5-5 with TRBJ1-1; 9 nucleotides line up with TRBD1. The clonotype originates from a man under 40 in good health. CDR3 sequence reads: CASSLRTGEHTEAFF. In DNA, the CDR3 is TGTGCCAGCAGCCTACGGACAGGGGAACACACTGAAGCTTTCTTT.